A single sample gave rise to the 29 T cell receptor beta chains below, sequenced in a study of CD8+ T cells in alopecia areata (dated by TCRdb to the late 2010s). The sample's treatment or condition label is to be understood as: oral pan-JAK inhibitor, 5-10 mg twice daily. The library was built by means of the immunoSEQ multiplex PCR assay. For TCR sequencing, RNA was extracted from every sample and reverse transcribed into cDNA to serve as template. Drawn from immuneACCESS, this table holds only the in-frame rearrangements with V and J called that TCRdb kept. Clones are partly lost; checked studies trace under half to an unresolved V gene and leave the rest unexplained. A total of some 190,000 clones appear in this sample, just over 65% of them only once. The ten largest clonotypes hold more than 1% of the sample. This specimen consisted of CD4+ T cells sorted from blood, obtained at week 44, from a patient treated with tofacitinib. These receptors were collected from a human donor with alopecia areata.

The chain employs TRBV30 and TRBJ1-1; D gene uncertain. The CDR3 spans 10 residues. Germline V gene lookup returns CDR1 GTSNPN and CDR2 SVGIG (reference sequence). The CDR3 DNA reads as TGTGCTGGTCGGTTTACTGAAGCTTTCTTT. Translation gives CAGRFTEAFF.

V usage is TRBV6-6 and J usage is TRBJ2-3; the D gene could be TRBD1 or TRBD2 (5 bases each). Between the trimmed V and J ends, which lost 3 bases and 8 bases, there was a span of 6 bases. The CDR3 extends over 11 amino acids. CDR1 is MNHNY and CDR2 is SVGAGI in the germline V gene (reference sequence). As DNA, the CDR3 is TGTGCCAGCAGTTATGGGGGTACGCAGTATTTT. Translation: CASSYGGTQYF.

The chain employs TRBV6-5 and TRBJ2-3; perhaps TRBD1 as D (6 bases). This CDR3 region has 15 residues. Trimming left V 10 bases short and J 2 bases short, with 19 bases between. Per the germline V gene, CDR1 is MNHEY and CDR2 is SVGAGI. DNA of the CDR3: TGTGCCATCGGCGACAGGAGTGGAGCCACAGATACGCAGTATTTT. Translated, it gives CAIGDRSGATDTQYF.

CDR3 sequence (DNA): TGTGCCAGCAGTGAAGGACAGGGAGATCAGCCCCAGCATTTT. Translation: CASSEGQGDQPQHF. The chain recombines TRBV2 with TRBJ1-5; TRBD1 aligns across 7 bases. CDR1 and CDR2 (germline): SNHLY, FYNNEI. The CDR3 runs to 14 residues. V shed 1 base, J shed 5 bases, and the junction held 2 bases outside the gene matches.

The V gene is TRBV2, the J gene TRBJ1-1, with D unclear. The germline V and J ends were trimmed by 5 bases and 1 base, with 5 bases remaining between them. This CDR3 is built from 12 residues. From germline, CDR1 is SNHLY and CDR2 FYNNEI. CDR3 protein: CASSLQNTEAFF. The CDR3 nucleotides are TGTGCCAGCAGTCTACAGAACACTGAAGCTTTCTTT.

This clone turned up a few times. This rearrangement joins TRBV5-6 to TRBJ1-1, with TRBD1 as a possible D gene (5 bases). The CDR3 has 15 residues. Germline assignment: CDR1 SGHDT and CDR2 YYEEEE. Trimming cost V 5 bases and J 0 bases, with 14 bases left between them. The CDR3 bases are TGTGCCAGCAGGAGGGGCGCCAACATGAACACTGAAGCTTTCTTT. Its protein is CASRRGANMNTEAFF.

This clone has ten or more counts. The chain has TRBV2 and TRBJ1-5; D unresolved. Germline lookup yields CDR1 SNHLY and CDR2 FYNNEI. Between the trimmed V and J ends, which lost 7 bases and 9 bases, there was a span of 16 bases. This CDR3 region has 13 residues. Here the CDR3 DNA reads TGTGCCAGCATTGAGCGTCTCAATTGGCCCCAGCATTTT. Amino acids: CASIERLNWPQHF.

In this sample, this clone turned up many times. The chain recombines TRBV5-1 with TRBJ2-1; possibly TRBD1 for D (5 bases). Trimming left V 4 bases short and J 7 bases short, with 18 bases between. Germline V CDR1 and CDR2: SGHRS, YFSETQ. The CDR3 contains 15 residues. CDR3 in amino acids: CASSQGQGGNNEQFF. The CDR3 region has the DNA TGCGCCAGCAGCCAGGGCCAGGGTGGGAATAATGAGCAGTTCTTC.

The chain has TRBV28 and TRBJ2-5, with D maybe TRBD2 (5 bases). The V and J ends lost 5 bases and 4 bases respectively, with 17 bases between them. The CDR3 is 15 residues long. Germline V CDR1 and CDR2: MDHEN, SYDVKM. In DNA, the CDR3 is TGTGCCAGCAGTGAGGAACTCCGGGGAACAGAGACCCAGTACTTC. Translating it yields CASSEELRGTETQYF.

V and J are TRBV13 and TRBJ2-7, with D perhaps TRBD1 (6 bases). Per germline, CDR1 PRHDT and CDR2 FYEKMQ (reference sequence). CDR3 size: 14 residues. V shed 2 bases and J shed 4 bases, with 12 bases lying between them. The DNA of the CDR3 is TGTGCCAGCAGCTTATCAGGACAGCGGTACGAGCAGTACTTC. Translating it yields CASSLSGQRYEQYF.

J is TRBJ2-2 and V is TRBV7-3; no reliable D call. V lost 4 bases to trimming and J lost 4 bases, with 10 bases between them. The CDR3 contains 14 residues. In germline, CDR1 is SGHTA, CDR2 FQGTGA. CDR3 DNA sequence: TGTGCCAGCAGCTCCCGATGGGGCACCGGGGAGCTGTTTTTT. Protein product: CASSSRWGTGELFF.

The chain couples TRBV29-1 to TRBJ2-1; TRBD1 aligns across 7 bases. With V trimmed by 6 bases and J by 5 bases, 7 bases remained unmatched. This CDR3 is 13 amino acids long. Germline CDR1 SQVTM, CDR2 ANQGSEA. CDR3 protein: CSVHTQGNNEQFF. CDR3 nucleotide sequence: TGCAGCGTCCACACACAGGGGAACAATGAGCAGTTCTTC.

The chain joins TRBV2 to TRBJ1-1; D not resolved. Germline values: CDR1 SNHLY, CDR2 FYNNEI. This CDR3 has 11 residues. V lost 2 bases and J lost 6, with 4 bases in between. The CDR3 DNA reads TGTGCCAGCAGTGAAAGGGCTGAAGCTTTCTTT. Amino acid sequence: CASSERAEAFF.

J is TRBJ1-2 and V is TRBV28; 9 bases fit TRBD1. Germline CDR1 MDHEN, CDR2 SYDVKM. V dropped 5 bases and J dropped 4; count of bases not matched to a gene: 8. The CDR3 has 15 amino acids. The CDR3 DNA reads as TGTGCCAGCAGTCCCGGGACAGGGAGGACCTATGGCTACACCTTC. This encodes CASSPGTGRTYGYTF.

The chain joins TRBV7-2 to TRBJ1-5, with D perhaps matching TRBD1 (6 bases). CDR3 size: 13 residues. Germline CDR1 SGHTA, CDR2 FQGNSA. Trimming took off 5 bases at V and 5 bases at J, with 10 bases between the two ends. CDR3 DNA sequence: TGTGCCAGCAGCATAAGGGGGGATCAGCCCCAGCATTTT. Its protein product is CASSIRGDQPQHF.

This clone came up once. This CDR3 reads CASSLRGGETQYF. In DNA form, the CDR3 reads TGTGCCAGCTCACTCCGCGGGGGGGAGACCCAGTACTTC. The chain uses TRBV18 and TRBJ2-5; 8 bases map to TRBD2. Germline V CDR1 and CDR2: KGHSH, LQKENI. This CDR3 is built from 13 residues. Losses at the gene ends were 4 bases for V and 5 bases for J; bases not matched to a gene: 3.

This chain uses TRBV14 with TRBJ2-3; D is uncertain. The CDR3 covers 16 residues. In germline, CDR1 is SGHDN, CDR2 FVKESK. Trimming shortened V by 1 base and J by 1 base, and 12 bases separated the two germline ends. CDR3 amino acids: CASSQVRFGRTDTQYF. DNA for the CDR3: TGTGCCAGCAGCCAAGTCCGCTTTGGGCGCACAGATACGCAGTATTTT.

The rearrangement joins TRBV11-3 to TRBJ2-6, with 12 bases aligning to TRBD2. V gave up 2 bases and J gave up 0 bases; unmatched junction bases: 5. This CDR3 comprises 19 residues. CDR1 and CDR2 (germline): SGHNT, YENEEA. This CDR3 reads CASSLNGLAGSSGANVLTF. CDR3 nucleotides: TGTGCCAGCAGCTTAAACGGACTAGCGGGGTCCTCTGGGGCCAACGTCCTGACTTTC. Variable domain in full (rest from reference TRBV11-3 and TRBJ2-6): EAGVVQSPRYKIIEKKQPVAFWCNPISGHNTLYWYLQNLGQGPELLIRYENEEAVDDSQLPKDRFSAERLKGVDSTLKIQPAELGDSAVYLCASSLNGLAGSSGANVLTFGAGSRLTVL.

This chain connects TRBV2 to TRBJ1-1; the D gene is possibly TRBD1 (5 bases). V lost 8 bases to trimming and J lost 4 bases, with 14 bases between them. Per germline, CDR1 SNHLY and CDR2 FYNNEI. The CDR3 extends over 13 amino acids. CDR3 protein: CASRPARGTEAFF. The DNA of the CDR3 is TGTGCCAGCCGGCCGGCGAGGGGCACTGAAGCTTTCTTT. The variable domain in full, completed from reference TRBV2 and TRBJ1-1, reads EPEVTQTPSHQVTQMGQEVILRCVPISNHLYFYWYRQILGQKVEFLVSFYNNEISEKSEIFDDQFSVERPDGSNFTLKIRSTKLEDSAMYFCASRPARGTEAFFGQGTRLTVV.

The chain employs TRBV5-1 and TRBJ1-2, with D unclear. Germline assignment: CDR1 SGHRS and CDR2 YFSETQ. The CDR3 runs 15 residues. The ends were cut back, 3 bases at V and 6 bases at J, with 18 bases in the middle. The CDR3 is CASSWRAEPPDGYTF. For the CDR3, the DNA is TGCGCCAGCAGCTGGCGGGCAGAACCCCCTGATGGCTACACCTTC.

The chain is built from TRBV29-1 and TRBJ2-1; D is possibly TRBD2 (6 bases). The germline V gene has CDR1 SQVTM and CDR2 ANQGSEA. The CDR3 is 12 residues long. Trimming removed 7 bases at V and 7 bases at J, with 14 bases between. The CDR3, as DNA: TGCAGCGCTGACGGGGGAGGTAATGAGCAGTTCTTC. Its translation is CSADGGGNEQFF.

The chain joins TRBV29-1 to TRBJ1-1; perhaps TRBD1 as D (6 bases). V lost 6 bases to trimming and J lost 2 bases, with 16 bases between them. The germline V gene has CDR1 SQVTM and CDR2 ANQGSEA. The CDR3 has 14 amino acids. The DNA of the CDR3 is TGCAGCGTGGGCACCGGACAGATTAACACTGAAGCTTTCTTT. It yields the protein CSVGTGQINTEAFF.

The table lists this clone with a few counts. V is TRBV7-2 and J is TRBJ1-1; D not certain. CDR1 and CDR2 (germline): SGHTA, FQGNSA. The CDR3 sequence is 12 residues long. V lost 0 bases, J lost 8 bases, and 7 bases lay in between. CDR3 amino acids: CASSLAPAEAFF. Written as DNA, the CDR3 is TGTGCCAGCAGCTTAGCCCCTGCAGAAGCTTTCTTT.

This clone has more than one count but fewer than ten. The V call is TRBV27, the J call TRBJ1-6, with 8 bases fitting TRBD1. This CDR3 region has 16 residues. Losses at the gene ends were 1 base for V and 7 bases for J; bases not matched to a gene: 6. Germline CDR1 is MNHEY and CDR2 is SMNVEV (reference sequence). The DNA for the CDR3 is TGTGCCAGCAGTTTATTGGGACAGGATAAAAATTCACCCCTCCACTTT. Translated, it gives CASSLLGQDKNSPLHF.

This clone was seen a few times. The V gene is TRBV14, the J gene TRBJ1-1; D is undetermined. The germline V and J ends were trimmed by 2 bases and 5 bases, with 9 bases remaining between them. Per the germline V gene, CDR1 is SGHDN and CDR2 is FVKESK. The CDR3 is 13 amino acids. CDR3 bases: TGTGCCAGCAGCCAATACCCCCGGACTGAAGCTTTCTTT. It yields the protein CASSQYPRTEAFF.

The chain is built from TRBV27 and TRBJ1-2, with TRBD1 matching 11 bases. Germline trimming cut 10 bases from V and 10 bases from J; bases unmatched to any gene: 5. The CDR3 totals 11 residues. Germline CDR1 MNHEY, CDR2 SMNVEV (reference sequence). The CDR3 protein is CATRTGGLYTF. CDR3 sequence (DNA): TGTGCCACGCGGACAGGGGGCCTCTACACCTTC.

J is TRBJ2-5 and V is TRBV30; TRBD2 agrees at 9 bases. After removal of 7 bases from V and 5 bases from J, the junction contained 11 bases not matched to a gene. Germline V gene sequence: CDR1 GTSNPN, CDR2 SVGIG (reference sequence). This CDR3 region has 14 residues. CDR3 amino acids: CASGLAGRRETQYF. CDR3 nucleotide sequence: TGTGCCTCGGGGCTAGCGGGGCGGCGGGAGACCCAGTACTTC.

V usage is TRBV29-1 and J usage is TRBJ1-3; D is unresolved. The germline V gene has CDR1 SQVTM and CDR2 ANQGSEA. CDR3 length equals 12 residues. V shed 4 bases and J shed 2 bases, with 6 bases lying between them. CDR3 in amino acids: CSVVETGNTIYF. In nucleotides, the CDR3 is TGCAGCGTTGTGGAGACTGGAAACACCATATATTTT.

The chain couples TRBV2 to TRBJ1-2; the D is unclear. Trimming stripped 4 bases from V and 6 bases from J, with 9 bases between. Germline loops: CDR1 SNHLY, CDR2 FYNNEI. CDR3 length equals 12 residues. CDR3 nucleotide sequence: TGTGCCAGCAGTGCGACTGGGGATGGCTACACCTTC. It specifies CASSATGDGYTF.